A single sample is the source of the 14 T cell receptor beta chains below, sequenced in a study of early T cells in non-severe SARS-CoV-2 infection. One entry per CDR3 protein, called by TCRdb with MiXCR from the 5' RACE reads. The sample carries some 40,000 distinct CDR3 sequences, roughly 6.6% recorded once. This material consisted of whole blood, taken at baseline. The source is an adult who was a healthcare worker with PCR-confirmed SARS-CoV-2 infection or an uninfected control (not recorded which).

V is TRBV23-1 and J is TRBJ2-1; 7 bases are shared with TRBD1. TRBV23-1 is an open reading frame whose function is uncertain. The CDR3 runs to 17 residues. The V segment lost 6 bases and the J segment 8 bases; nucleotides outside the gene matches: 19. The CDR3 nucleotides are TGCGCCAGCAGGCCCCTTAGTCCGACAGGGCGAGGGGATGAGCAGTTCTTC. Translating gives CASRPLSPTGRGDEQFF.

The gene calls are TRBV6-1 and TRBJ2-1, with 10 bases that match TRBD2. There are 16 residues in the CDR3. CDR1 is MNHNS, CDR2 SASEGT, per germline. The ends lost 2 bases at V and 7 bases at J; junction bases unmatched: 8. CDR3 bases: TGTGCCAGCAGTGAATTTAGGGGACTAGCGAGGAATGAGCAGTTCTTC. It yields the protein CASSEFRGLARNEQFF.

This clonotype was counted ten times or more. The chain joins TRBV4-2 to TRBJ1-2; no definite D call. Deletions cut 0 bases from V and 2 bases from J, with 16 bases between. The CDR3 is 17 amino acids. Germline lookup yields CDR1 LGHNA and CDR2 YNFKEQ. DNA of the CDR3: TGTGCCAGCAGCCAAGAGCGGCTGGGCGCTCCCAACTATGGCTACACCTTC. This encodes CASSQERLGAPNYGYTF.

CDR3: CASSKWGVRGTTSFF. The CDR3 DNA sequence: TGTGCCAGCAGCAAATGGGGGGTTAGAGGGACTACCTCGTTCTTC. V and J are TRBV21-1 and TRBJ2-1; TRBD2 was called by the table and not checked on the DNA. TRBV21-1 constitutes a pseudogene. The CDR3 is 15 residues long.

The table lists this clonotype with many counts. The chain joins TRBV19 to TRBJ1-5, with D unresolved. The V end lost 5 bases, the J end lost 9 bases, and 11 bases lay between the germline ends. Germline V CDR1 and CDR2: LNHDA, SQIVND (reference sequence). This CDR3 has 12 residues. The CDR3 nucleotides read TGTGCCAGTAGTCTCGGTTTGGGGCCCCAGCATTTT. Translation gives CASSLGLGPQHF.

This clonotype was counted ten times or more. The V gene is TRBV2, the J gene TRBJ2-2; tentative D call: TRBD2 (5 bases). V lost 5 bases and J 0 bases, leaving 13 bases between the germline ends. CDR1 and CDR2 from the germline V gene are SNHLY and FYNNEI. This CDR3 region has 16 residues. CDR3 sequence: CASSTGLLANTGELFF. CDR3 DNA: TGTGCCAGCAGTACCGGACTCCTCGCGAACACCGGGGAGCTGTTTTTT.

This clonotype was detected many times. The J gene is TRBJ2-3, the V gene TRBV5-1, with D unclear. This CDR3 spans 15 amino acids. Trimming removed 5 bases from V and 3 bases from J, with 16 bases in between. Germline values: CDR1 SGHRS, CDR2 YFSETQ. CDR3: CASRTRSRATDTQYF. The CDR3 DNA is TGCGCCAGCAGAACGAGATCCCGCGCGACAGATACGCAGTATTTT.

This clonotype was observed at least ten times. The chain has TRBV7-9 and TRBJ2-4; 8 nucleotides align to TRBD1. Germline CDR1 reads SEHNR; CDR2 reads FQNEAQ (reference sequence). The CDR3 totals 15 residues. Trimming took 5 bases from V and 4 from J; bases not matched to a gene: 7. CDR3 sequence reads: CASSHSGTGKNIQYF. As DNA, the CDR3 is TGTGCCAGCAGCCATTCCGGGACAGGAAAAAACATTCAGTACTTC.

This clonotype came up many times. The chain has TRBV6-2 or TRBV6-3 and TRBJ1-5; D may be TRBD1 (6 bases). The V end lost 2 bases, the J end lost 5 bases, and 22 bases lay between the germline ends. Germline V CDR1 and CDR2: MNHEY, SVGEGT. The CDR3 totals 18 residues. The DNA for the CDR3 is TGTGCCAGCAGTTACCCCCGCACACAGGGAGGGTGGTATCAGCCCCAGCATTTT. Its translation: CASSYPRTQGGWYQPQHF.

This clonotype was picked up a small number of times. The V call is TRBV5-1, the J call TRBJ2-1; possible D gene TRBD1, 5 bases. V was cut by 0 bases and J by 10 bases, with 8 bases left in between. Germline CDR1 and CDR2: SGHRS and YFSETQ. The CDR3 is 12 residues long. The chain's CDR3 is CASSLVHREQFF. The CDR3 coding sequence is TGCGCCAGCAGCTTGGTGCACAGGGAGCAGTTCTTC. The complete variable domain, with remaining parts taken from reference TRBV5-1 and TRBJ2-1, reads KAGVTQTPRYLIKTRGQQVTLSCSPISGHRSVSWYQQTPGQGLQFLFEYFSETQRNKGNFPGRFSGRQFSNSRSEMNVSTLELGDSALYLCASSLVHREQFFGPGTRLTVL.

This clonotype has a count of ten or more. The CDR3 nucleotides read TGTGCCAGCAGTCTAACGGACGGAACCTATAATTCACCCCTCCACTTT. Its protein product is CASSLTDGTYNSPLHF. This chain links TRBV27 with TRBJ1-6; D gene uncertain. The V gene lost 5 bases and the J gene lost 2 bases, with 13 bases spanning the gap. The CDR3 runs to 16 residues. The germline V gene encodes CDR1 MNHEY and CDR2 SMNVEV (reference sequence).

Ten or more counts support this clonotype. This chain connects TRBV7-2 to TRBJ1-6; D ambiguous. The CDR3 covers 13 residues. CDR1 SGHTA and CDR2 FQGNSA come from the germline V gene. V was clipped by 2 bases and J by 11 bases, with 10 bases between them. The CDR3 DNA reads TGTGCCAGCAGCTTATCCGAGATAACACCCCTCCACTTT. As protein: CASSLSEITPLHF.

The J gene is TRBJ1-1, the V gene TRBV29-1, with a possible D match to TRBD1 (5 bases). This CDR3 comprises 13 residues. Trimming left V 4 bases short and J 0 bases short, with 9 bases between. Looked up from germline, CDR1 is SQVTM and CDR2 is ANQGSEA. The CDR3 nucleotides are TGCAGCGTTGGGGACCCCTTGAACACTGAAGCTTTCTTT. Its translation is CSVGDPLNTEAFF.

The sample holds a few counts of this clonotype. The chain links TRBV15 to TRBJ2-5; possibly TRBD1 for D (5 bases). The CDR3 is 15 residues long. CDR1 is LNHNV, CDR2 YYDKDF, per germline (reference sequence). Deletions cut 5 bases from V and 2 bases from J, with 15 bases between. For the CDR3, the DNA is TGTGCCACCAGCCCAAAGGGGCCCCTACAAGAGACCCAGTACTTC. Translated, it gives CATSPKGPLQETQYF.